This TCR beta chain was found in a study of blood T cell repertoires in COVID-19. Generated by immunoSEQ multiplex PCR, the TCRdb table keeps only in-frame clones and is missing some. This table has over 8,500 clones, roughly 88% appearing once. The J segment lost 0 bases and the V segment lost 7 bases, leaving 4 bases of the junction unmatched. The CDR3 covers 15 residues. CDR1 is MGHDK and CDR2 is SYGVNS in the germline V gene. The receptor's source is a human donor in a cohort sampled during active COVID-19. V gene TRBV25-1 combines with J gene TRBJ2-2; 8 nucleotides agree with TRBD2. Sequencing was performed on peripheral blood. The CDR3 reads CASTLGLANTGELFF. The CDR3 bases are TGTGCCAGCACCCTGGGACTAGCGAACACCGGGGAGCTGTTTTTT. The full variable domain, rest sourced from reference TRBV25-1 and TRBJ2-2, is EADIYQTPRYLVIGTGKKITLECSQTMGHDKMYWYQQDPGMELHLIHYSYGVNSTEKGDLSSESTVSRIRTEHFPLTLESARPSHTSQYLCASTLGLANTGELFFGEGSRLTVL.